This T cell receptor beta chain was observed in a study of CD8 T cells in Susac syndrome (dated by TCRdb to between 2018 and 2021). Background for the entire study: Of the Susac syndrome patients who were sequenced, eight were in clinical remission while roughly six had clinically active disease. Whether CD8+ T cell activation and differentiation in Susac syndrome was antigen driven was tested using repertoire sequencing. At blood withdrawal, Susac syndrome patients were therapy-naive, treated with corticosteroids (with IVIg additionally given to some), or treated with IVIg alone.

The count of this clonotype is one. This clone's antigen is unknown. No base quality information exists; no much larger clone differs at one position. A lone read is weak support. Study-level results and caveats: In patients with Susac syndrome, the CD4+ T cell repertoire showed no detectable clonal expansion. The TCR sequencing and HLA analysis was acknowledged to have included a relatively small number of individuals.

Peripheral blood CD8+ and CD4+ T cells from healthy donors, Susac syndrome patients and multiple sclerosis patients were profiled by high-throughput TCR beta sequencing. Recently defined diagnostic criteria for definite or probable disease were met by the Susac syndrome patients. Bulk CD8+ and CD4+ T cells were purified by magnetic negative isolation, whereas CD8+ TEMRA cells were enriched by FACS. Blood was drawn into EDTA tubes, processed within 24 hours, and PBMCs were isolated by density gradient centrifugation. PBMCs destined for TCR sequencing were cryopreserved in liquid nitrogen and later thawed in a 37 °C water bath. The sorted or isolated CD4+, CD8+ and CD8+ TEMRA cells had a purity of 90% or higher. RNA was extracted with the RNeasy kit and roughly 0.45 to 1 ug was reverse transcribed using random hexamers. The immunoSEQ multiplex PCR assay, covering 54 Vbeta and 13 Jbeta segments, was used to amplify TCR beta CDR3 regions. PCR amplification bias was corrected using a synthetic template baseline for primer optimization and computational correction. The original methods were these. Only productive sequences were kept, with reads annotated to V, D and J genes according to IMGT and analyzed in immunoSEQ Analyzer. Clonality was calculated as one minus the Shannon entropy normalized by log2 of the number of productive unique sequences. For each patient and control, public and private clones were evaluated among the 100 most prevalent clones. Clones were defined as Susac-specific if absent from the healthy and MS cohorts, from around 1,100 published viral clones and from other ImmuneACCESS disease sequences. The public reads were reanalyzed by TCRdb: fastp trimming at Q25, MiXCR alignment, in-frame beta chains only. Every CDR3 protein is listed once, alongside the most common genes and DNA of its rows. The V and J calls here are based on TCRdb, not the publication. In this sample the table shows about 150,000 distinct CDR3 sequences, approximately 96% of which occur a single time. The ten largest clones represent approximately 0.08% of the sample.

The CDR3 runs 17 amino acids, cysteine and phenylalanine included. The retained sequence is limited to the CDR3, 51 bases, with the frame set at the first base. V is reduced by 1 base and J by 7 bases, leaving a spacing of 22 bases between them. CDR1 and CDR2, looked up from the germline V gene, are LGHNA and YNFKEQ. This sequence originates from a human donor with Susac syndrome. Recombination linked TRBV4-2 to TRBJ1-2, with TRBD1 as a weak D call on 5 bases. The sequenced sample was CD4+ T cells from PBMCs. The nucleotide sequence reads as follows: TGTGCCAGCAGCCAAGTTCAGGTGGAGGGGACCCCCGGTGGCTACACCTTC. This encodes CASSQVQVEGTPGGYTF.